This T cell receptor (beta chain) is from a study of Graves' ophthalmopathy and Graves' hyperthyroidism. Looking at the study overall: Samples of peripheral blood were obtained at initial diagnosis, prior to treatment of any kind.

TCR beta CDR3 regions were amplified from RNA transcripts. An opening RT-PCR round employed HTBI primers and preceded a second-round multiplex PCR. TCRdb redid the calling of the multiplex PCR reads with MiXCR, one entry per CDR3 protein. Of 300,000 or so distinct CDR3 sequences detected, about a sixth appear once; the ten largest clones hold 9% to 15%. The germline V gene encodes CDR1 SGHRS and CDR2 YFSETQ. V lost 0 bases and J lost 1, with 10 bases in between. This CDR3 region has 15 residues. The sample holds many counts of this clonotype. Its matching antigen is unknown. Findings and limits, study-wide: Discriminating ophthalmopathy from stable hyperthyroidism, a 13-signature model attained a sensitivity of approximately 90% and a specificity of about 83%.

Those donors who had ophthalmopathy presented with moderate-to-severe activity, a CAS of ≥3, a NOSPECS of ≥4 and a duration under 3 months. In this cohort, patients with other autoimmune diseases, uncontrolled infections, pregnancy or lactation were excluded. Specimen: peripheral blood. This chain joins TRBV5-1 and TRBJ1-1; TRBD1 is a possible D gene (5 bases). The receptor comes from an adult man with Graves' ophthalmopathy. Here the CDR3 DNA reads TGCGCCAGCAGCTTGGTACCGGGACCGAACACTGAAGCTTTCTTT. Translation gives CASSLVPGPNTEAFF.